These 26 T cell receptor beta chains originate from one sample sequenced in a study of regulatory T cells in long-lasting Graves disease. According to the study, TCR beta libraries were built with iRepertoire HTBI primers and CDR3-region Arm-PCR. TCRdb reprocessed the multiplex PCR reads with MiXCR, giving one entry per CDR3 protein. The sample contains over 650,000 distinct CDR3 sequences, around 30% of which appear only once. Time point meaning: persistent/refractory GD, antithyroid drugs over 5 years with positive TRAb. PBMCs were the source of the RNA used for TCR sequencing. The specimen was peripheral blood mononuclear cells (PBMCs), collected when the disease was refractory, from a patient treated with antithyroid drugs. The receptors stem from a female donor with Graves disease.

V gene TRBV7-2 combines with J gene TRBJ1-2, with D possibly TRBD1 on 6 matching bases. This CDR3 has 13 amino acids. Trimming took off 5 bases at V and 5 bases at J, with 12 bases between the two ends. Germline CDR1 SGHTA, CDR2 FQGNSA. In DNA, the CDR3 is TGTGCCAGCAGCCGGGACGGACAGTATGGCTACACCTTC. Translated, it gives CASSRDGQYGYTF.

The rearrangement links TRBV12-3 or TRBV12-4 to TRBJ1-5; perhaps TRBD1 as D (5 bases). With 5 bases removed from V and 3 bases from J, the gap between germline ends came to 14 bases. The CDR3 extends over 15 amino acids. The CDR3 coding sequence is TGTGCCAGCAGTGAATGGGACGGCTACAATCAGCCCCAGCATTTT. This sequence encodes CASSEWDGYNQPQHF.

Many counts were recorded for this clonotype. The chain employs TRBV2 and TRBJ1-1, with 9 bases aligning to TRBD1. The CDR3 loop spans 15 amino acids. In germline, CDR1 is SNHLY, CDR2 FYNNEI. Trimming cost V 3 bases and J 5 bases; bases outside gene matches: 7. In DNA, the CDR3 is TGTGCCAGCAGTGATGGGACAGGGTCAGATACTGAAGCTTTCTTT. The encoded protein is CASSDGTGSDTEAFF.

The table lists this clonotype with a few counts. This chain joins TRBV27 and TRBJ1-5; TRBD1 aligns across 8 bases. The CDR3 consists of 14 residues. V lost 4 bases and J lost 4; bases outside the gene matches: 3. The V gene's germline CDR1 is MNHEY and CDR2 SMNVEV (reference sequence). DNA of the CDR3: TGTGCCAGCAGTTGGAGGACAGGGAATCAGCCCCAGCATTTT. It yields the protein CASSWRTGNQPQHF.

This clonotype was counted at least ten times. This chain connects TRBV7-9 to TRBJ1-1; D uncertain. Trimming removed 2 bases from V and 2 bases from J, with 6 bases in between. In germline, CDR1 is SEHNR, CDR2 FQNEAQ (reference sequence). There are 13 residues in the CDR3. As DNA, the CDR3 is TGTGCCAGCAGCTTACTGCAAAACACTGAAGCTTTCTTT. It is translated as CASSLLQNTEAFF.

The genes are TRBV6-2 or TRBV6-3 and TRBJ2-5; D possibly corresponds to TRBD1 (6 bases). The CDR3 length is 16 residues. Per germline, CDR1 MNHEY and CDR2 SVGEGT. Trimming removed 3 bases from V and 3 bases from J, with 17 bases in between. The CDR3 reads CASSYGVGAGEETQYF. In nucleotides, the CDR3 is TGTGCCAGCAGTTATGGGGTCGGGGCAGGGGAAGAGACCCAGTACTTC.

CDR3: CASSPSRVNTEAFF. CDR3 DNA sequence: TGTGCCAGCAGTCCCAGCAGAGTCAACACTGAAGCTTTCTTT. This chain uses TRBV28 with TRBJ1-1; D gene uncertain. The germline V gene encodes CDR1 MDHEN and CDR2 SYDVKM. There are 14 residues in the CDR3. V gave up 5 bases and J gave up 2 bases, with 12 bases separating them.

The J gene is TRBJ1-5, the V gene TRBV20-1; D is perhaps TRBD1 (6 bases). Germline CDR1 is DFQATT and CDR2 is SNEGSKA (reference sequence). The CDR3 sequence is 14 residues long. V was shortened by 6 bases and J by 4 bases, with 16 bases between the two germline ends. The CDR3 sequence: CSAGGGDNNQPQHF. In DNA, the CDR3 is TGCAGTGCCGGTGGGGGGGACAATAATCAGCCCCAGCATTTT.

The CDR3 region has the DNA TGTGCCACCAGCTCGAGGGGCGGCAATCAGCCCCAGCATTTT. Its translation is CATSSRGGNQPQHF. J is TRBJ1-5 and V is TRBV15, with a weak D call TRBD1 (5 bases). The CDR3 covers 14 residues. From germline, CDR1 is LNHNV and CDR2 YYDKDF (reference sequence). V lost 5 bases to trimming and J lost 2 bases, with 10 bases between them.

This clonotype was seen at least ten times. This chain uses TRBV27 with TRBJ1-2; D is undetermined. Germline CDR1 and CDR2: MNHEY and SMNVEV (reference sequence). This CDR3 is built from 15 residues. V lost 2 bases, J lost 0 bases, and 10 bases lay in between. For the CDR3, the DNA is TGTGCCAGCAGTTTAGATAGCCGAGCTAACTATGGCTACACCTTC. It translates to CASSLDSRANYGYTF.

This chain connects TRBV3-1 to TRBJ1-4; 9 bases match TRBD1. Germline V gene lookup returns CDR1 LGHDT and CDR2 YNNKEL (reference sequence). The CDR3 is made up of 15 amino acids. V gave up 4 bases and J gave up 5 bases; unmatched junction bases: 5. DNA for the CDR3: TGTGCCAGCAGCCCCGGGACAGGGAGGAATGAAAAACTGTTTTTT. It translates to CASSPGTGRNEKLFF. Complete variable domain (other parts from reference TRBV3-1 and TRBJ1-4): DTAVSQTPKYLVTQMGNDKSIKCEQNLGHDTMYWYKQDSKKFLKIMFSYNNKELIINETVPNRFSPKSPDKAHLNLHINSLELGDSAVYFCASSPGTGRNEKLFFGSGTQLSVL.

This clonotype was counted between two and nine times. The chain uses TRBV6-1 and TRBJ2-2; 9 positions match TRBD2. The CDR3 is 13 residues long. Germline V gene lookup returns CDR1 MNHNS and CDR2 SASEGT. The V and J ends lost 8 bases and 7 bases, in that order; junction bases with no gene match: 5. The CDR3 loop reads CASGGAGGGELFF. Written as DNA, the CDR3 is TGTGCCAGCGGGGGAGCGGGAGGCGGGGAGCTGTTTTTT.

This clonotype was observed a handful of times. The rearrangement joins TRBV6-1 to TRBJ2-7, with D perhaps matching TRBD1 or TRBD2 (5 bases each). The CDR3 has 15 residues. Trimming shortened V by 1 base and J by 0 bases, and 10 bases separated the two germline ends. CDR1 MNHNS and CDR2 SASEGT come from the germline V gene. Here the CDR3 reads CASSEEGRSSYEQYF. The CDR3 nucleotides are TGTGCCAGCAGTGAAGAGGGACGGAGCTCCTACGAGCAGTACTTC.

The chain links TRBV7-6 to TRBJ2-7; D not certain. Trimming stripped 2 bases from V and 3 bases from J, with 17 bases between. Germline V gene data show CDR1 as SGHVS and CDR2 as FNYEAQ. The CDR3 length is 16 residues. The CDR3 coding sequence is TGTGCCAGCAGCTTAAGACCCAGCTTGGGAAACTACGAGCAGTACTTC. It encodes CASSLRPSLGNYEQYF.

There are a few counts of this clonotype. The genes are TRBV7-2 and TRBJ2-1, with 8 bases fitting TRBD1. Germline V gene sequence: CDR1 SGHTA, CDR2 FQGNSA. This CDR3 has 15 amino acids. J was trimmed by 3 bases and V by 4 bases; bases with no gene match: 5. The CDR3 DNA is TGTGCCAGCAGCTCCAGGGACAGGATCTACAATGAGCAGTTCTTC. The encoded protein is CASSSRDRIYNEQFF.

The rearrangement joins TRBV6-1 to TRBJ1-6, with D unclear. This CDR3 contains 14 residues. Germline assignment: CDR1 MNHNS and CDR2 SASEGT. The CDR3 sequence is CIQPVRLKNSPLHF. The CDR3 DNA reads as TGTATCCAGCCCGTGAGGCTAAAGAATTCACCCCTCCACTTT.

CDR3 DNA sequence: TGTGCCAGCACCGGTATGGGCTTGGCGACTGAAGCTTTCTTT. Its protein product is CASTGMGLATEAFF. The gene calls are TRBV3-1 and TRBJ1-1, with D unresolved. V dropped 7 bases and J dropped 5 bases, with 17 bases sitting between them. This CDR3 spans 14 amino acids. Germline lookup yields CDR1 LGHDT and CDR2 YNNKEL (reference sequence).

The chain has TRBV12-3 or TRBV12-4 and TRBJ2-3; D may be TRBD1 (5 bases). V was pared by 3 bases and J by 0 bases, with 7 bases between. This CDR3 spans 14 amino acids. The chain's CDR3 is CASSLDTSTDTQYF. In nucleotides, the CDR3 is TGTGCCAGCAGTTTGGACACAAGCACAGATACGCAGTATTTT.

The CDR3 region has the DNA TGTGCCAGTAGCCCGACTAGCGGGCTATCCTCCTACGAGCAGTACTTC. Its translation is CASSPTSGLSSYEQYF. The rearrangement joins TRBV19 to TRBJ2-7, with 10 bases identical to TRBD2. This CDR3 is 16 amino acids long. V trimming: 6 bases; J trimming: 0 bases; junction bases outside the gene matches: 8. Germline V CDR1 and CDR2: LNHDA, SQIVND (reference sequence).

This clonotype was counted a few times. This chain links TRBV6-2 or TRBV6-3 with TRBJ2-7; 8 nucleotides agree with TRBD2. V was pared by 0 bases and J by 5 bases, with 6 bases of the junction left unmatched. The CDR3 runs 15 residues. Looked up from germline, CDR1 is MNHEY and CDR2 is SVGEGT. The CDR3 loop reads CASSYSAAGENEQYF. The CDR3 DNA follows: TGTGCCAGCAGTTACTCGGCAGCGGGAGAGAACGAGCAGTACTTC.

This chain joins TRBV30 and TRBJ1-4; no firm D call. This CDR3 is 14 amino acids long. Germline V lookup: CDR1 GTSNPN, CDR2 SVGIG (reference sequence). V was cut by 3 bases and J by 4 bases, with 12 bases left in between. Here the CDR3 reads CAWRGFRHNEKLFF. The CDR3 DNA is TGTGCCTGGAGGGGGTTCCGGCATAATGAAAAACTGTTTTTT.

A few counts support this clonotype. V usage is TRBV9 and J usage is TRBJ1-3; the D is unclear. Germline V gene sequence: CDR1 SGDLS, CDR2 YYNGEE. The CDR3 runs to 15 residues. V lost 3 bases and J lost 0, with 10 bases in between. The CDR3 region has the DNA TGTGCCAGCAGCGAGCAGACTGGCTCTGGAAACACCATATATTTT. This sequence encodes CASSEQTGSGNTIYF.

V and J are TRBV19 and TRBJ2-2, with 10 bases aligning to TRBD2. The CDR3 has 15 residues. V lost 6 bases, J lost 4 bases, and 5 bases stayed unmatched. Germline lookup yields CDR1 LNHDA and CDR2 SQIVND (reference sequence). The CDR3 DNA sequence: TGTGCCAGTAGATTTAGCGGGAGGCCCACCGGGGAGCTGTTTTTT. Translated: CASRFSGRPTGELFF.

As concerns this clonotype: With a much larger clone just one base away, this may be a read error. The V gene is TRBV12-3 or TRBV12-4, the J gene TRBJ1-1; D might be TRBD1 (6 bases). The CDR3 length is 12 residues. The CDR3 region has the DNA TGTGCCAGCAGGGGCAGGGGTACTGAAGCCCTCTTT. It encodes CASRGRGTEALF.

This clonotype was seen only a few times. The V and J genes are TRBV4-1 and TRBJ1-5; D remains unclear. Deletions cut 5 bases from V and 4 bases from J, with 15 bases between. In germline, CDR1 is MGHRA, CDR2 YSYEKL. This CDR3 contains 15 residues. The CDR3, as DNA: TGCGCCAGCAGCTCCAATACACAATTAAATCAGCCCCAGCATTTT. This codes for CASSSNTQLNQPQHF.

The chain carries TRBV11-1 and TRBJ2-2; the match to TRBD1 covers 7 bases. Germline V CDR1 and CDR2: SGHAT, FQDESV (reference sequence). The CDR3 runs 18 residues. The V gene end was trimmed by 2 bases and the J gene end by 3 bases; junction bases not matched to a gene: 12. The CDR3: CASSLWTTGVEDTGELFF. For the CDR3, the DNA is TGTGCCAGCAGCTTATGGACAACAGGGGTAGAGGACACCGGGGAGCTGTTTTTT.